The 28 T cell receptor beta chains in this list originate from one sample, sequenced in a study of T cell responses to AZD1222 COVID-19 vaccine. Measured with immunoSEQ multiplex PCR; TCRdb has only the in-frame clones, and not every one. The sample includes roughly 140,000 clones, about 92% seen only once; the top ten take 4.5% to 5.5%. This material consisted of peripheral blood, taken on day 0 of AZD1222 vaccination. The receptors come from an adult in good health.

The gene calls are TRBV27 and TRBJ1-2; 10 bases are a match to TRBD1. The CDR3 loop spans 16 amino acids. The junction had 6 bases not matched to a gene; V was cut back by 2 bases and J by 3 bases. Germline V gene lookup returns CDR1 MNHEY and CDR2 SMNVEV (reference sequence). For the CDR3, the DNA is TGTGCCAGCAGTTTAGTCGGACAGGGGGAGGACTATGGCTACACCTTC. Its protein is CASSLVGQGEDYGYTF.

This clone was recorded only once. This rearrangement joins TRBV19 to TRBJ2-2; D not resolved. The CDR3 runs 14 residues. The V gene lost 7 bases and the J gene lost 4 bases, with 13 bases spanning the gap. Germline V CDR1 and CDR2: LNHDA, SQIVND (reference sequence). The CDR3 region is CASNAGFSTGELFF. The CDR3 DNA reads TGTGCCAGTAATGCCGGGTTCAGCACCGGGGAGCTGTTTTTT.

This chain uses TRBV6-1 with TRBJ2-1; TRBD2 agrees at 8 bases. Germline V gives CDR1 MNHNS, CDR2 SASEGT. CDR3 size: 11 residues. V lost 3 bases and J lost 14; bases outside the gene matches: 3. CDR3 sequence reads: CASSDTSGEFF. The CDR3 coding sequence is TGTGCCAGCAGTGATACTAGCGGAGAGTTCTTC.

The J gene is TRBJ2-6, the V gene TRBV27; no definite D call. Germline V gene sequence: CDR1 MNHEY, CDR2 SMNVEV (reference sequence). The V end lost 5 bases, the J end lost 7 bases, and 9 bases lay between the germline ends. The CDR3 totals 13 residues. CDR3 sequence: CASSTTTANVLTF. In DNA form, the CDR3 reads TGTGCCAGCAGTACTACGACCGCCAACGTCCTGACTTTC.

Written as DNA, the CDR3 is TGTGCCAGCAGTTTACCCACCATGGTAGGGGGAAATGGCTACACCTTC. Its protein product is CASSLPTMVGGNGYTF. The V and J genes are TRBV28 and TRBJ1-2; perhaps TRBD1 as D (6 bases). Germline V CDR1 and CDR2: MDHEN, SYDVKM. V gave up 2 bases and J gave up 6 bases, with 19 bases separating them. This CDR3 is 16 amino acids long.

This clone has only a few counts. The chain has TRBV4-3 and TRBJ2-7, with TRBD1 identical over 9 bases. The germline V gene encodes CDR1 LGHNA and CDR2 YSLEER. V lost 0 bases and J lost 4; bases outside the gene matches: 13. The CDR3 has 18 amino acids. The CDR3: CASSQDMGQGGPRYEQYF. In DNA, the CDR3 is TGCGCCAGCAGCCAAGATATGGGACAGGGTGGACCCCGGTACGAGCAGTACTTC.

The chain has TRBV6-5 and TRBJ2-1; D is perhaps TRBD1 (7 bases). The ends were cut back, 2 bases at V and 2 bases at J, with 10 bases in the middle. The CDR3 totals 15 residues. Germline loops: CDR1 MNHEY, CDR2 SVGAGI. The CDR3 loop is CASSYAGTAYNEQFF. CDR3 nucleotide sequence: TGTGCCAGCAGTTACGCGGGGACAGCCTACAATGAGCAGTTCTTC.

J is TRBJ1-1 and V is TRBV10-3; no firm D call. Trimming took off 2 bases at V and 2 bases at J, with 6 bases between the two ends. The CDR3 extends over 13 amino acids. The germline gives CDR1 ENHRY, CDR2 SYGVKD. CDR3 nucleotides: TGTGCCATCAGTGAGCTGTTTAACACTGAAGCTTTCTTT. Translating it yields CAISELFNTEAFF.

The V call is TRBV5-1, the J call TRBJ1-4, with 7 positions matching TRBD1. The CDR3 runs 16 residues. The germline CDR1 and CDR2 sequences are SGHRS and YFSETQ. Trimming at V came to 4 bases and at J to 4 bases, leaving 10 bases not matched to a gene. This chain's CDR3 is CASSLRSGGYNEKLFF. CDR3 bases: TGCGCCAGCAGCCTTAGGTCAGGGGGGTATAATGAAAAACTGTTTTTT.

The chain combines TRBV5-4 with TRBJ1-1; D remains unclear. The V end lost 0 bases, the J end lost 1 base, and 7 bases lay between the germline ends. Germline V gene data show CDR1 as SGHNT and CDR2 as YYREEE (reference sequence). There are 14 residues in the CDR3. The CDR3 spells CASSLGGKNTEAFF. The CDR3 coding sequence is TGTGCCAGCAGCTTGGGAGGGAAGAACACTGAAGCTTTCTTT.

For the CDR3, the DNA is TGTGCCAGCAGTGAGACAGAGCTAAGCGGTACGCAGTATTTT. This sequence encodes CASSETELSGTQYF. This chain connects TRBV2 to TRBJ2-3; D possibly matches TRBD1 or TRBD2 (5 bases each). The CDR3 has 14 residues. Germline-derived CDR1 and CDR2 are SNHLY and FYNNEI. V lost 3 bases to trimming and J lost 8 bases, with 15 bases between them. Looking up the rest from reference TRBV2 and TRBJ2-3 gives the full variable domain: EPEVTQTPSHQVTQMGQEVILRCVPISNHLYFYWYRQILGQKVEFLVSFYNNEISEKSEIFDDQFSVERPDGSNFTLKIRSTKLEDSAMYFCASSETELSGTQYFGPGTRLTVL.

The count of this clone is one. The chain is built from TRBV7-8 and TRBJ2-7, with 7 bases identical to TRBD1. This CDR3 has 16 residues. From germline, CDR1 is SGHVS and CDR2 FQNEAQ. Germline trimming cut 5 bases from V and 5 bases from J; bases unmatched to any gene: 15. The CDR3 DNA sequence: TGTGCCAGCAGCAGGACCGGGACAGCGTTCAACAACGAGCAGTACTTC. Protein product: CASSRTGTAFNNEQYF.

V is TRBV4-1 and J is TRBJ1-1; 7 bases fit TRBD1. The germline V gene has CDR1 MGHRA and CDR2 YSYEKL. The CDR3 has 16 amino acids. V shed 0 bases and J 4 bases; nucleotides not matched to a gene: 8. The CDR3 DNA reads TGCGCCAGCAGCCAAGATGGCAGGGGGTGGGGCACTGAAGCTTTCTTT. Its protein product is CASSQDGRGWGTEAFF.

This chain connects TRBV18 to TRBJ1-2; D is perhaps TRBD1 (5 bases). The CDR3 is 15 amino acids. Germline V gene lookup returns CDR1 KGHSH and CDR2 LQKENI. Trimming removed 6 bases from V and 0 bases from J, with 14 bases in between. The CDR3 reads CASSRVQAPNYGYTF. The CDR3 DNA sequence: TGTGCCAGCTCCCGGGTACAGGCCCCTAACTATGGCTACACCTTC. Together with reference TRBV18 and TRBJ1-2, the CDR3 gives the full variable domain: NAGVMQNPRHLVRRRGQEARLRCSPMKGHSHVYWYRQLPEEGLKFMVYLQKENIIDESGMPKERFSAEFPKEGPSILRIQQVVRGDSAAYFCASSRVQAPNYGYTFGSGTRLTVV.

V gene TRBV3-1 (or the pseudogene TRBV3-2) combines with J gene TRBJ2-5, with TRBD1 matching 8 bases. The CDR3 sequence is 13 residues long. The germline V gene has CDR1 LGHDT and CDR2 YNNKEL (reference sequence). The J segment lost 5 bases and the V segment lost 4 bases, leaving 3 bases of the junction unmatched. CDR3 DNA sequence: TGTGCCAGCAGCCGAAACAGGGGGGAGACCCAGTACTTC. This gives the protein CASSRNRGETQYF.

V gene TRBV5-1 combines with J gene TRBJ2-2; D gene unclear. The germline V gene has CDR1 SGHRS and CDR2 YFSETQ. V lost 1 base and J lost 6, with 7 bases in between. CDR3 size: 13 residues. The chain's CDR3 is CASSLIGPGELFF. CDR3 coding DNA: TGCGCCAGCAGCTTGATCGGGCCCGGGGAGCTGTTTTTT. Based on the CDR3 plus reference TRBV5-1 and TRBJ2-2, the full variable domain is KAGVTQTPRYLIKTRGQQVTLSCSPISGHRSVSWYQQTPGQGLQFLFEYFSETQRNKGNFPGRFSGRQFSNSRSEMNVSTLELGDSALYLCASSLIGPGELFFGEGSRLTVL.

V and J are TRBV6-6 and TRBJ2-7; perhaps TRBD1 as D (6 bases). In germline, CDR1 is MNHNY, CDR2 SVGAGI (reference sequence). The CDR3 is 14 residues long. V lost 4 bases and J 0 bases, leaving 10 bases between the germline ends. CDR3 region: CASSSQGSSYEQYF. DNA for the CDR3: TGTGCCAGCAGTTCTCAGGGGAGCTCCTACGAGCAGTACTTC.

As regards this clone: At one end the junction does not follow the germline gene, possibly because of a read error. The V and J genes are TRBV10-1 and TRBJ2-7; D is unresolved. This CDR3 comprises 10 residues. Germline V gives CDR1 WNHNN, CDR2 SYGVQD (reference sequence). CDR3 DNA sequence: TGCGCCAGCAGTGACCCCGAGGCTTCCTTC. Its protein is CASSDPEASF.

This rearrangement joins TRBV20-1 to TRBJ2-7, with D possibly TRBD2 on 5 matching bases. CDR3 length: 11 amino acids. The germline V gene encodes CDR1 DFQATT and CDR2 SNEGSKA (reference sequence). V was shortened by 3 bases and J by 4 bases, with 7 bases between the two germline ends. Here the CDR3 DNA reads TGCAGTGCTAGCACGGGGTACGAGCAGTACTTC. This gives the protein CSASTGYEQYF.

The gene calls are TRBV18 and TRBJ1-4; D is perhaps TRBD1 (6 bases). This CDR3 is 13 amino acids long. Germline lookup yields CDR1 KGHSH and CDR2 LQKENI. Trimming shortened V by 3 bases and J by 8 bases, and 10 bases separated the two germline ends. This CDR3 is CASSPTGGEKLFF. The CDR3 coding sequence is TGTGCCAGCTCACCTACGGGGGGCGAAAAACTGTTTTTT.

The table lists this clone with a count of one. The J gene is TRBJ2-7, the V gene TRBV6-2 or TRBV6-3; TRBD2 agrees at 7 bases. J was trimmed by 3 bases and V by 5 bases; bases with no gene match: 10. The CDR3 consists of 15 residues. Germline CDR1 is MNHEY and CDR2 is SVGEGT. CDR3 loop: CASSLPAGRHYEQYF. CDR3 coding DNA: TGTGCCAGCAGTCTCCCAGCGGGAAGACACTACGAGCAGTACTTC.

This clone was counted between two and nine times. This chain joins TRBV4-3 and TRBJ2-1; D is unclear. The germline gives CDR1 LGHNA, CDR2 YSLEER. V was shortened by 2 bases and J by 12 bases, with 17 bases between the two germline ends. The CDR3 length is 14 residues. The CDR3: CASSQTNGLPGQFF. The CDR3 nucleotides read TGCGCCAGCAGCCAAACAAACGGGCTTCCGGGGCAGTTCTTC.

V and J are TRBV19 and TRBJ2-7; D might be TRBD1 (6 bases). This CDR3 comprises 14 residues. The V end was cut by 5 bases, the J end by 3 bases, with 14 bases between. Germline-derived CDR1 and CDR2 are LNHDA and SQIVND (reference sequence). The CDR3 DNA reads as TGTGCCAGTAGTTTTGCCGGGACAAGCTACGAGCAGTACTTC. It encodes CASSFAGTSYEQYF. The full variable domain, completed using reference TRBV19 and TRBJ2-7, is DGGITQSPKYLFRKEGQNVTLSCEQNLNHDAMYWYRQDPGQGLRLIYYSQIVNDFQKGDIAEGYSVSREKKESFPLTVTSAQKNPTAFYLCASSFAGTSYEQYFGPGTRLTVT.

The chain uses TRBV7-3 and TRBJ2-2, with 7 positions matching TRBD2. This CDR3 region has 16 residues. Per the germline V gene, CDR1 is SGHTA and CDR2 is FQGTGA. With V trimmed by 1 base and J by 1 base, 3 bases remained unmatched. The CDR3 here is CASSLSGSGNTGELFF. CDR3 DNA: TGTGCCAGCAGCTTAAGCGGGAGCGGGAACACCGGGGAGCTGTTTTTT. Complete variable domain (other parts from reference TRBV7-3 and TRBJ2-2): GAGVSQTPSNKVTEKGKYVELRCDPISGHTALYWYRQSLGQGPEFLIYFQGTGAADDSGLPNDRFFAVRPEGSVSTLKIQRTERGDSAVYLCASSLSGSGNTGELFFGEGSRLTVL.

The chain carries TRBV18 and TRBJ1-1; D possibly corresponds to TRBD1 (6 bases). This CDR3 spans 17 amino acids. V was clipped by 5 bases and J by 1 base, with 20 bases between them. Germline CDR1 KGHSH, CDR2 LQKENI. The CDR3 nucleotides read TGTGCCAGCTCAGTCAACTCGGTACAGGGATCGAACACTGAAGCTTTCTTT. This sequence encodes CASSVNSVQGSNTEAFF.

This clone has just one count. The V gene is TRBV11-2, the J gene TRBJ1-1; D perhaps matches TRBD1 (5 bases). Deletions cut 3 bases from V and 3 bases from J, with 8 bases between. There are 13 residues in the CDR3. In germline, CDR1 is SGHAT, CDR2 FQNNGV. The CDR3, as DNA: TGTGCCAGCAGCTTTGAAGGGGACACTGAAGCTTTCTTT. Protein sequence: CASSFEGDTEAFF.

This chain uses TRBV19 with TRBJ2-6, with D uncertain. The CDR3 totals 13 residues. Germline CDR1 and CDR2: LNHDA and SQIVND (reference sequence). Trimming took 6 bases from V and 0 from J, leaving 3 bases between them. For the CDR3, the DNA is TGTGCCAGTAGCGCCTCTGGGGCCAACGTCCTGACTTTC. This gives the protein CASSASGANVLTF.

The chain combines TRBV18 with TRBJ2-1; D gene uncertain. The germline V gene has CDR1 KGHSH and CDR2 LQKENI. Trimming stripped 2 bases from V and 0 bases from J, with 14 bases between. The CDR3 has 17 residues. CDR3 in DNA: TGTGCCAGCTCACCAAGAATCCAGGAGCCCTCCTACAATGAGCAGTTCTTC. Protein sequence: CASSPRIQEPSYNEQFF. Using reference TRBV18 and TRBJ2-1 for the parts outside the CDR3, the full variable domain is NAGVMQNPRHLVRRRGQEARLRCSPMKGHSHVYWYRQLPEEGLKFMVYLQKENIIDESGMPKERFSAEFPKEGPSILRIQQVVRGDSAAYFCASSPRIQEPSYNEQFFGPGTRLTVL.